This record concerns one T cell receptor (beta chain) sequence. Its target is unknown. TCRB transcripts that were expressed got sequenced, as all of the isolated RNA had been reverse transcribed. TCRdb keeps only in-frame clones here, not all; method: immunoSEQ multiplex PCR. The sample consists of 640,000 or so clones, about 14% of them appearing once. The entry originates in a study of beta chain features in type 1 diabetes. Notes on the study in general: Within each of all four CD4+ subsets, Type 1 diabetes patients had TCRB CDR3s that were moderately but significantly shorter.

Purity exceeding 98% was reached by all sorted populations. Germline loops: CDR1 SGHTA, CDR2 FQGNSA. The CDR3 spans 17 residues. The germline V and J ends were trimmed by 5 bases and 4 bases, with 18 bases remaining between them. The receptor's source is a man younger than 35 with type 1 diabetes. This chain joins TRBV7-2 and TRBJ2-6; D perhaps matches TRBD1 (5 bases). The sequenced sample was naive CD4+ T cells from blood. Written as DNA, the CDR3 is TGTGCCAGCAGCCTTACAGGATTGGTCTCAGGGGCCAACGTCCTGACTTTC. This gives the protein CASSLTGLVSGANVLTF.